This entry features one T cell receptor beta chain sequence. There is no known antigen for this receptor. It has no much larger one-base neighbor in the sample; base qualities were not kept. The record originates from a study of T-cell reconstitution after alpha-beta-depleted transplantation in children (dated by TCRdb to the mid-2010s). Notes on the research overall: T-cell immune reconstitution after TCRalphabeta/CD19-depleted allogeneic hematopoietic cell transplantation in children was quantitatively tracked in the study by means of TCR repertoire profiling.

The library relied on PCR. The instrument given in TCRdb is Illumina HiSeq 2500. To normalize quantification of the TCRbeta repertoire, the TCR libraries were built with molecular barcoding that relied on unique molecular identifiers. The public reads were reanalyzed by TCRdb: fastp trimming at Q25, MiXCR alignment, in-frame beta chains only. One record per CDR3 amino acid sequence lists the most common genes and DNA. This sample comprises 260,000 or so distinct CDR3 sequences, around 12% of them detected only once. Around 2.8% of the sample is held by the ten biggest clonotypes. Sequencing used PBMCs from the stem cell graft donor, obtained from the stem cell graft. The source is a human donor who donated a stem cell graft to a child with acute lymphoblastic leukemia.

Here is the DNA: TGTGCCAGCAGGACGGGACAAATGAACACTGAAGCTTTCTTT. Translation gives CASRTGQMNTEAFF. The chain joins TRBV6-2 or TRBV6-3 to TRBJ1-1, with TRBD1 tentatively as D gene (6 bases match). V was cut back by 6 bases and J by 0 bases, leaving a gap of 11 bases between them. Inclusive of the bounding cysteine and phenylalanine, the CDR3 is 14 residues long. Only the CDR3 DNA is retained, 42 bases long and in frame from the first base. The CDR1 and CDR2 encoded by the germline V gene are MNHEY and SVGEGT.